The clone carrying this T cell receptor (beta chain) has only a few counts. The data stem from a study of blood T cell repertoires in COVID-19. Study overall: Nucleic acid was either cDNA or gDNA, and it came from T cells, B-cell-depleted T cells, or PBMCs.

V lost 5 bases and J lost 2, with 16 bases in between. CDR1 and CDR2 (germline): LNHDA, SQIVND (reference sequence). This CDR3 is built from 16 residues. The repertoire was sequenced with immunoSEQ multiplex PCR; TCRdb's copy has only in-frame clones and lacks some. This repertoire shows around 36,000 clones, 75% to 90% found once; its top ten account for about 4.6%. This TCR came from a man aged 55-75 years with acute or convalescent COVID-19. The V gene is TRBV19, the J gene TRBJ1-5; D is unresolved. Sequences were obtained from peripheral blood. The CDR3 region is CASSRDPGARNQPQHF. CDR3 coding DNA: TGTGCCAGTAGTCGAGATCCGGGAGCCCGCAATCAGCCCCAGCATTTT.